A single TCR beta chain is shown here with its context. No antigen is known for it. Base-call qualities are not available, and no considerably larger clone is one nucleotide away. The cohort was made up of 666 healthy bone marrow donors. At the time of sampling, every cohort member was nominally healthy, though immune exposures that went unrecorded were likely present. The donor tested CMV seronegative and was one of the 352 seronegative cohort members. A peripheral blood sample was collected from each donor, and TCR beta sequencing was performed on peripheral blood mononuclear cells. The Qiagen DNeasy Blood Extraction Kit was used to extract genomic DNA from the blood cell samples. This record comes from a study of cytomegalovirus exposure and HLA in healthy donors (dated by TCRdb to about 2017). General notes on the study: An earlier analysis of several hundred of the donors reported about 280 Gb of sequence data and 95 million to 140 million unique TCR beta sequences obtained from 180 million or so T cells. About 300 gigabases of sequencing data and 70 million to 85 million unique TCR sequences were included in an early release covering under 650 HLA-typed donors. Of the 300 to 500 genotyped donors, 81% were placed in the genetic ancestry cluster associated with self-reported Caucasian donors. The study was designed to test whether signatures of past pathogen exposure could be identified by cataloging public T cell receptors. Using immunosequencing, the study profiled T cell repertoires from 666 subjects and related those repertoires to cytomegalovirus serostatus. A separate validation cohort of roughly 110 different subjects was used in addition to the roughly 670-subject first cohort. The study combined high-throughput TCR immunosequencing, statistical association of individual TCRs with disease status, and machine learning to predict cytomegalovirus infection status. A later analysis re-analyzed previously published TCR beta repertoires from roughly 600 donors and added high-resolution HLA genotyping to study TCR occurrence patterns. The later analysis used no new phenotypic data to find candidate immune exposures, relying instead on TCR beta sequences and their occurrence across donors. In an earlier analysis of over 550 of the donors, high-throughput TCR beta sequencing was used to judge whether each TCR beta V gene segment behaved as functional or pseudogenic. Donor age, sex, ethnicity and CMV serostatus were compiled together with the repertoire data. In a later genetic analysis, genome-wide SNP genotypes for 398 of the 666 donors were used, and that subset was treated as a discovery cohort. All discovery cohort repertoires had been generated using a single sequencing platform. HLA typing covered class I and class II loci at four-digit resolution. Typing coverage differed by locus: A, B, C, DRB1 and DQB1 were typed in roughly 620-630 donors, DQA1 in 522, DPA1 in 600 to 610, and DPB1 in just under 490. Because of strong linkage in the cohort, four or five DR-DQ haplotypes were treated as single units for association and clustering. On average, around 240,000 unique TCR beta nucleotide sequences were sequenced per donor among some 430 genotyped donors of the cohort, with around 19% of those sequences being non-productive.

Library preparation used the immunoSEQ multiplex PCR assay. For the multiplex PCR, a mixture combining 60 forward primers for TCR Vbeta segments and 13 reverse primers for TCR Jbeta segments was used. Amplification of the CDR3 region of rearranged TCR beta genes was performed with a multiplex PCR assay on genomic DNA. Amplified TCR beta libraries were sequenced as 87-base-pair reads on the Illumina HiSeq System. The study's own analysis went as follows. Across the roughly 640 repertoires, a later analysis counted tens of millions of unique TCR beta chains, around 10 million of which were shared by at least two donors. Raw reads were error-corrected and collapsed into unique sequences by a nearest-neighbor algorithm in which closely related sequences were merged to remove PCR and sequencing errors. V, D and J gene segments were assigned by aligning CDR3 sequences to IMGT reference sequences. For a sequence to be retained, a match of at least six nucleotides was required to both a V gene segment and a J gene segment. Rearrangements were called productive when the CDR3 lacked stop codons and stayed in frame with V and J; all others were non-productive. CDR3 was defined by IMGT convention, running from the second conserved V-encoded cysteine to the conserved J-encoded phenylalanine. In an earlier analysis of roughly 580 of the donors, sequences lacking an unambiguous match to a single V gene segment were excluded. In an earlier analysis of several hundred of the donors, V segments were called functional above 56.7% productive rearrangements and were called segregating when the between-donor standard deviation exceeded 5%. To diagnose cytomegalovirus status from the catalog of TCR beta chain sequences, a statistical classification framework was built. V and J gene assignment, in a later analysis, came from comparing TCR nucleotide sequences with IMGT/GENE-DB human TR gene sequences. A later analysis assigned CDR3 sequences and most-parsimonious VDJ recombination scenarios with the TCRdist pipeline. In a later analysis, each TCR beta chain was defined by its CDR3 amino acid sequence together with its V-gene family, and reads lacking a unique V-gene family were excluded. To address suspected cross-contamination and a sequencing artifact, a later analysis removed 592 highly shared, low-generation-probability nucleotide sequences. In a later analysis, a clonal expansion index was calculated for each public chain from normalized within-repertoire ranks of inferred template counts. In a later analysis, generation probabilities were computed using a VDJ recombination model fitted to out-of-frame rearrangements, and the results were checked against IGoR. A later analysis scored TCR-TCR, TCR-HLA and TCR-CMV co-occurrence with hypergeometric tests, applying a repertoire-size bias correction to TCR pairs. In a later analysis, false discovery rates were estimated by permuting HLA or CMV assignments 20 times. In a later analysis, co-occurring TCRs were grouped with DBSCAN, and TCRdist sequence similarity was added when clustering was performed within HLA-allele-positive subsets. Repertoires with fewer than 30,000 or more than 120,000 public chains were left out of co-occurrence clustering, as were five repertoires with anomalous nucleotide sharing. Here the immuneACCESS table is served through TCRdb, limited to in-frame sequences with V and J called. Missing clones are a known gap in these copies; in checked studies unresolved V genes cover under half, and the rest lacks a known reason. V and J calls and clone size come straight from that table; D and trimming were deduced from the DNA. This sample holds some 180,000 clones; around 78% were observed only once. The top ten constitute 1.9% of the sample.

General conclusions and limits of the study: Most TCR sequences were seen in very few donors, while some public TCRs were found in many individuals. Roughly 15 rarely observed V segments, including chromosome 9 orphons, were excluded from the earlier analysis of about 610 of the donors because counts were too low. Roughly uniform sequencing depth across donors was assumed in presence/absence analyses, although this assumption may not hold. According to a later analysis, parvovirus B19, influenza, CMV and Epstein-Barr virus appeared linked to several top co-occurrence clusters. The authors suggested that the approach could potentially be generalized to other disease states and immunological phenotypes. Three of the identified cytomegalovirus-associated TCR beta chains were confirmed in vitro to be specific for cytomegalovirus antigens. The cohort was sequenced for TCR beta chains only, and without alpha or paired-chain data the features that could be detected were limited. Specific HLA alleles were associated with roughly 16,000 TCR beta sequences at a false discovery rate of 0.05 in a later analysis. A cluster of highly shared sequence variants was judged likely to be a technical artifact of the sequencing pipeline. An earlier analysis of roughly 570 of the donors showed that most TCR beta V segments appeared in productive rearrangements either about 87% or about 30% of the time, which broadly matched IMGT annotations. A further reported finding was that TCR beta sequences accurately predicted the HLA-A and HLA-B alleles for most subjects in the first cohort. A later analysis found that most CMV-associated TCR beta chains appeared HLA-restricted, with HLA associations seemingly driven largely by CMV exposure. A later analysis found that TCR association rates varied across HLA loci, with DRB1 alleles showing the most associated TCRs and HLA-C alleles the fewest. A later genetic analysis reported fewer N-insertions in productive TCRs among donors in an Asian-associated ancestry cluster than the approximately 670-donor mean. Assigning TCR associations to individual alleles was difficult when HLA alleles, especially DR and DQ, strongly co-occurred. V-gene and J-gene trimming of TCR beta chains was associated with a missense DCLRE1C variant in a later genetic analysis, and the association was replicated in an independent cohort. Compared with equally common non-associated chains, HLA-associated TCR beta chains in a later analysis were more clonally expanded and had lower generation probabilities. The only immune exposure information available for the cohort was CMV serostatus. The study listed 164 TCR beta chains as associated with cytomegalovirus. Linkage disequilibrium might explain the correlated functional status among segregating V segments, but an unknown experimental factor could not be ruled out. The classifier was reported to diagnose cytomegalovirus status with high specificity and sensitivity in both the original cohort and the validation cohort. Because some donors lacked HLA typing at each locus, the association tests relied only on the typed subset.

This TCR was sampled from a man aged 25 to 40 in good health and CMV-seronegative. The material sequenced was PBMCs.

The CDR3 in this case is CAISESGQGGGYTF. The nucleotide sequence reads as follows: TGTGCCATCAGTGAGTCGGGACAGGGGGGCGGCTACACCTTC. The V and J segments used are TRBV10-3 and TRBJ1-2, and 11 junction bases match TRBD1. Compared with germline, V lacks 0 bases and J lacks 8 bases; bases without a gene match: 2. Based on the germline V gene, the CDR1 and CDR2 sequences are ENHRY and SYGVKD. The CDR3 starts with the cysteine, ends with the phenylalanine, and has 14 residues. Only the CDR3 portion is preserved as DNA: 42 bases, with reading frame beginning at the first base.